The 32 T cell receptor beta chains given below trace back to one sample, sequenced in a study of T-cell reconstitution after alpha-beta-depleted transplantation in children. During its preparation, the TCRbeta library received unique molecular identifiers. One entry per CDR3 protein results from TCRdb running MiXCR on the PCR reads. The sample has some 590,000 distinct CDR3 sequences, roughly a tenth seen once. Here the sequenced sample was PBMCs from the stem cell graft donor, taken from the stem cell graft. The receptors originated from a human donor who donated a stem cell graft to a child with acute myeloid leukemia.

The CDR3: CASSLDGGSGPYNEQFF. The CDR3 nucleotides read TGTGCCAGCAGCTTAGATGGAGGTAGCGGACCCTACAATGAGCAGTTCTTC. V is TRBV7-3 and J is TRBJ2-1; weak D call: TRBD2 (6 bases). The germline V gene encodes CDR1 SGHTA and CDR2 FQGTGA. The CDR3 loop spans 17 amino acids. Trimming shortened V by 2 bases and J by 2 bases, and 16 bases separated the two germline ends.

V is TRBV9 and J is TRBJ2-2; D is unresolved. Germline V gene lookup returns CDR1 SGDLS and CDR2 YYNGEE. The CDR3 consists of 14 residues. The germline V and J ends were trimmed by 4 bases and 1 base, with 8 bases remaining between them. The CDR3 DNA sequence: TGTGCCAGCAGCACGCGACTGAACACCGGGGAGCTGTTTTTT. Its protein product is CASSTRLNTGELFF.

J is TRBJ2-1 and V is TRBV12-3 or TRBV12-4; D gene uncertain. The CDR3 sequence is 15 residues long. Trimming left V 5 bases short and J 0 bases short, with 11 bases between. The CDR3 DNA reads as TGTGCCAGCAGTAAGGTGCGGCCCTCCTACAATGAGCAGTTCTTC. Protein product: CASSKVRPSYNEQFF.

This clonotype was recorded at least ten times. The J gene is TRBJ1-5, the V gene TRBV12-3 or TRBV12-4; 12 nucleotides line up with TRBD1. This CDR3 region has 15 residues. V lost 1 base, J lost 8 bases, and 3 bases stayed unmatched. CDR3 in DNA: TGTGCCAGCAGTTTAGTGGGACAGGGGGCAGAGCCCCAGCATTTT. This codes for CASSLVGQGAEPQHF.

This clonotype appeared many times. The chain employs TRBV20-1 and TRBJ2-3; D remains unclear. V lost 7 bases and J lost 2, with 10 bases in between. This CDR3 spans 12 amino acids. Germline assignment: CDR1 DFQATT and CDR2 SNEGSKA (reference sequence). In DNA, the CDR3 is TGCAGTGAACAGATTCCCACAGATACGCAGTATTTT. Translating it yields CSEQIPTDTQYF.

This clonotype was observed once. The chain joins TRBV7-2 to TRBJ2-7, with no clear D. The length of the CDR3 is 14 residues. CDR1 is SGHTA and CDR2 is FQGNSA in the germline V gene. Trimming shortened V by 4 bases and J by 3 bases, and 13 bases separated the two germline ends. The CDR3 spells CASSSQSGRYEQYF. DNA of the CDR3: TGTGCCAGCAGCTCCCAGTCGGGCCGCTACGAGCAGTACTTC.

Worth noting for this clonotype: A read error may account for a junction end that differs from germline. This sequence joins TRBV6-1 and TRBJ1-5, with 7 bases that match TRBD1. CDR3 length: 15 residues. CDR1 and CDR2 from the germline V gene are MNHNS and SASEGT. As DNA, the CDR3 is TGTGCCAGCAAAATCACAGGGGCCGGCAATCATCCCCAGCATTTT. It translates to CASKITGAGNHPQHF.

This clonotype came up a few times. CDR3 sequence reads: CASTPRPVVDTQYF. The CDR3 DNA reads as TGTGCCAGCACCCCCAGGCCTGTGGTAGATACGCAGTATTTT. This chain links TRBV12-3 or TRBV12-4 with TRBJ2-3; D gene ambiguous. V lost 7 bases, J lost 5 bases, and 16 bases lay in between. This CDR3 spans 14 amino acids.

This chain connects TRBV29-1 to TRBJ2-5; TRBD2 matches at 9 bases. Germline V gives CDR1 SQVTM, CDR2 ANQGSEA. The CDR3 extends over 14 amino acids. With 7 bases clipped from V and 0 bases from J, the junction kept 6 bases outside the gene matches. The CDR3 bases are TGCAGCGCCGAGCGGGAGGCTTACCAAGAGACCCAGTACTTC. This sequence encodes CSAEREAYQETQYF.

The chain joins TRBV7-2 to TRBJ2-7, with 7 bases matching TRBD2. Germline V CDR1 and CDR2: SGHTA, FQGNSA. The V and J ends lost 0 bases and 3 bases, in that order; junction bases with no gene match: 11. The CDR3 covers 17 residues. The CDR3 sequence is CASSLALTASGYYEQYF. The CDR3 DNA follows: TGTGCCAGCAGCTTAGCGCTAACGGCTAGCGGTTACTACGAGCAGTACTTC.

The chain links TRBV11-2 to TRBJ2-1; D remains ambiguous. Trimming took off 5 bases at V and 3 bases at J, with 14 bases between the two ends. The CDR3 extends over 15 amino acids. Germline lookup yields CDR1 SGHAT and CDR2 FQNNGV. The DNA of the CDR3 is TGTGCCAGCAGCAGTGACGGTGGCTTCTACAATGAGCAGTTCTTC. Encoded protein: CASSSDGGFYNEQFF. Complete variable domain (other parts from reference TRBV11-2 and TRBJ2-1): EAGVAQSPRYKIIEKRQSVAFWCNPISGHATLYWYQQILGQGPKLLIQFQNNGVVDDSQLPKDRFSAERLKGVDSTLKIQPAKLEDSAVYLCASSSDGGFYNEQFFGPGTRLTVL.

The CDR3 nucleotides are TGTGCCACCAGCAGAGGTCTGGAGGGCTATGGCTACACCTTC. Protein: CATSRGLEGYGYTF. The rearrangement joins TRBV15 to TRBJ1-2, with D hard to call. The CDR3 consists of 14 residues. The V end lost 1 base, the J end lost 4 bases, and 10 bases lay between the germline ends. Germline CDR1 is LNHNV and CDR2 is YYDKDF (reference sequence).

This clonotype was detected a few times. This chain links TRBV7-9 with TRBJ2-7; tentative D call: TRBD1 (5 bases). CDR1 and CDR2 (germline): SEHNR, FQNEAQ (reference sequence). The CDR3 contains 15 residues. Trimming stripped 4 bases from V and 6 bases from J, with 19 bases between. CDR3 nucleotide sequence: TGTGCCAGCAGCTCCCTCGTTGGGGCCTCCGGCGAGCAGTACTTC. Its protein is CASSSLVGASGEQYF.

This clonotype came up once. The chain recombines TRBV2 with TRBJ2-5; TRBD2 aligns across 11 bases. Germline CDR1 and CDR2: SNHLY and FYNNEI. With V trimmed by 4 bases and J by 2 bases, 6 bases remained unmatched. The CDR3 length is 16 residues. CDR3 sequence reads: CASSGGLAGEQETQYF. The CDR3 DNA follows: TGTGCCAGCAGTGGCGGACTAGCGGGCGAACAAGAGACCCAGTACTTC.

This clonotype has just a few counts. This rearrangement joins TRBV20-1 to TRBJ2-1, with 7 bases lining up with TRBD2. V was pared by 6 bases and J by 7 bases, with 9 bases of the junction left unmatched. In germline, CDR1 is DFQATT, CDR2 SNEGSKA (reference sequence). The CDR3 is 13 residues long. As DNA, the CDR3 is TGCAGTGCCCGGGACTACCGAACTAATGAGCAGTTCTTC. This codes for CSARDYRTNEQFF.

The J gene is TRBJ2-7, the V gene TRBV29-1; D ambiguous. Germline V gives CDR1 SQVTM, CDR2 ANQGSEA. This CDR3 spans 11 amino acids. V lost 6 bases, J lost 6 bases, and 12 bases lay in between. CDR3 region: CSVTSSSEQYF. The CDR3 bases are TGCAGCGTAACCTCCTCTTCCGAGCAGTACTTC.

This sequence joins TRBV12-5 and TRBJ2-1; D possibly corresponds to TRBD2 (6 bases). CDR1 is LGHNT and CDR2 is FRNRAP in the germline V gene. This CDR3 has 15 residues. V lost 3 bases and J 8 bases, leaving 17 bases between the germline ends. The CDR3 nucleotides read TGTGCTAGTGGTTTAGGGCTAGCGTCGTTCCATGAGCAGTTCTTC. This codes for CASGLGLASFHEQFF.

This clonotype was recorded many times. The genes are TRBV6-1 and TRBJ2-5; 13 bases are a match to TRBD2. The CDR3 has 18 residues. CDR1 is MNHNS, CDR2 SASEGT, per germline. V lost 6 bases and J lost 5; bases outside the gene matches: 15. Written as DNA, the CDR3 is TGTGCCAGCAGACCGGGACTAGCGGGAAACTTCCTAGGGGAGACCCAGTACTTC. This encodes CASRPGLAGNFLGETQYF.

This clonotype was found a few times. The chain links TRBV7-2 to TRBJ2-5; D gene uncertain. The CDR3 loop spans 12 amino acids. V was cut by 7 bases and J by 1 base, with 7 bases left in between. The germline V gene has CDR1 SGHTA and CDR2 FQGNSA. The CDR3 loop is CASTTLQETQYF. Here the CDR3 DNA reads TGTGCCAGCACGACCCTCCAAGAGACCCAGTACTTC.

This clonotype was detected many times. The rearrangement joins TRBV7-6 to TRBJ1-4, with a possible D match to TRBD1 (5 bases). The germline V and J ends were trimmed by 5 bases and 1 base, with 11 bases remaining between them. The CDR3 has 15 residues. Looked up from germline, CDR1 is SGHVS and CDR2 is FNYEAQ. Here the CDR3 reads CASSVSGGTNEKLFF. The CDR3 DNA reads as TGTGCCAGCAGCGTCTCGGGGGGAACTAATGAAAAACTGTTTTTT.

The gene calls are TRBV20-1 and TRBJ2-3; a weak D match, TRBD2 (6 bases). V was cut by 4 bases and J by 0 bases, with 14 bases left in between. Germline V gene lookup returns CDR1 DFQATT and CDR2 SNEGSKA (reference sequence). The CDR3 runs to 15 residues. Here the CDR3 reads CSAIRAGTSTDTQYF. The DNA of the CDR3 is TGCAGTGCTATTAGGGCGGGAACAAGCACAGATACGCAGTATTTT.

This clonotype was seen more than once but under ten times. The chain is built from TRBV5-5 and TRBJ1-5; D perhaps matches TRBD1 (5 bases). The germline gives CDR1 SGHKS, CDR2 YYEKEE (reference sequence). The V and J ends lost 4 bases and 5 bases respectively, with 13 bases between them. The CDR3 loop spans 14 amino acids. The CDR3 DNA reads TGTGCCAGCAGCCAGGTCAGGGAGGATCAGCCCCAGCATTTT. Translating it yields CASSQVREDQPQHF. Looking up the rest from reference TRBV5-5 and TRBJ1-5 gives the full variable domain: DAGVTQSPTHLIKTRGQQVTLRCSPISGHKSVSWYQQVLGQGPQFIFQYYEKEERGRGNFPDRFSARQFPNYSSELNVNALLLGDSALYLCASSQVREDQPQHFGDGTRLSIL.

This clonotype has just a few counts. V is TRBV5-1 and J is TRBJ2-5; no reliable D call. The CDR3 has 13 amino acids. Deletions cut 2 bases from V and 3 bases from J, with 8 bases between. Germline loops: CDR1 SGHRS, CDR2 YFSETQ. In nucleotides, the CDR3 is TGCGCCAGCAGCTTTAACACGGAAGAGACCCAGTACTTC. Residues: CASSFNTEETQYF.

This chain joins TRBV2 and TRBJ2-3; D gene ambiguous. The CDR3 sequence is 12 residues long. V was clipped by 7 bases and J by 3 bases, with 8 bases between them. Germline CDR1 and CDR2: SNHLY and FYNNEI. CDR3 region: CASNKRTDTQYF. CDR3 coding DNA: TGTGCCAGCAACAAGCGAACAGATACGCAGTATTTT. Full variable domain (remainder filled in from reference TRBV2 and TRBJ2-3): EPEVTQTPSHQVTQMGQEVILRCVPISNHLYFYWYRQILGQKVEFLVSFYNNEISEKSEIFDDQFSVERPDGSNFTLKIRSTKLEDSAMYFCASNKRTDTQYFGPGTRLTVL.

The table lists this clonotype with many counts. CDR3 sequence reads: CASSLGQISNQPQHF. CDR3 in DNA: TGTGCCAGCAGCCTAGGACAGATCAGCAATCAGCCCCAGCATTTT. The chain couples TRBV7-2 to TRBJ1-5, with D possibly matching TRBD1 (6 bases). The CDR3 is 15 amino acids. Trimming shortened V by 5 bases and J by 1 base, and 12 bases separated the two germline ends. CDR1 and CDR2 from the germline V gene are SGHTA and FQGNSA.

This clonotype appeared a few times. The chain links TRBV9 to TRBJ2-1; 11 bases are shared with TRBD2. The CDR3 has 14 residues. Germline V gene sequence: CDR1 SGDLS, CDR2 YYNGEE. The junction had 0 bases not matched to a gene; V was cut back by 2 bases and J by 5 bases. The CDR3 loop is CASSVGLADNEQFF. In DNA form, the CDR3 reads TGTGCCAGCAGCGTGGGACTAGCGGACAATGAGCAGTTCTTC.

This clonotype occurred a few times. The V and J genes are TRBV7-9 and TRBJ2-1; D gene unclear. The CDR3 runs 15 residues. Germline assignment: CDR1 SEHNR and CDR2 FQNEAQ (reference sequence). Trimming removed 3 bases at V and 9 bases at J, with 18 bases between. This CDR3 reads CASSLVLGLMGEQFF. For the CDR3, the DNA is TGTGCCAGCAGCTTGGTACTCGGTCTGATGGGTGAGCAGTTCTTC.

This clonotype occurred many times. V is TRBV24-1 and J is TRBJ2-5; 9 positions agree with TRBD1. The CDR3 is made up of 15 amino acids. The germline CDR1 and CDR2 sequences are KGHDR and SFDVKD. Germline trimming cut 10 bases from V and 2 bases from J; bases unmatched to any gene: 10. CDR3 coding DNA: TGTGCCACTTCACTTGCGGGACAGGGACAAGAGACCCAGTACTTC. Residues: CATSLAGQGQETQYF.

V and J are TRBV3-1 and TRBJ2-1; 13 positions agree with TRBD2. V shed 11 bases, J shed 4 bases, and the junction held 17 bases outside the gene matches. The CDR3 length is 18 residues. The germline V gene has CDR1 LGHDT and CDR2 YNNKEL (reference sequence). Written as DNA, the CDR3 is TGTGCCTGCTGTTTTTTATCTCCGGGACTAGCGGGGTACAATGAGCAGTTCTTC. It translates to CACCFLSPGLAGYNEQFF.

This clonotype was observed a few times. V usage is TRBV7-2 and J usage is TRBJ2-5; 9 bases fit TRBD2. The CDR3 runs to 14 residues. Germline CDR1 is SGHTA and CDR2 is FQGNSA. Trimming at V came to 3 bases and at J to 3 bases, leaving 2 bases not matched to a gene. DNA for the CDR3: TGTGCCAGCAGCTTGGCGGGAGGGAAAGAGACCCAGTACTTC. This gives the protein CASSLAGGKETQYF.

This clonotype showed up many times. The chain has TRBV20-1 and TRBJ2-3; unclear D gene. The CDR3 totals 12 residues. V lost 3 bases and J 3 bases, leaving 7 bases between the germline ends. CDR1 and CDR2 (germline): DFQATT, SNEGSKA (reference sequence). CDR3: CSASPPTDTQYF. The CDR3 coding sequence is TGCAGTGCTAGTCCCCCGACAGATACGCAGTATTTT.

This clonotype showed up just a few times. The chain is built from TRBV20-1 and TRBJ2-1, with TRBD2 identical over 9 bases. V gave up 0 bases and J gave up 8 bases; unmatched junction bases: 14. Germline values: CDR1 DFQATT, CDR2 SNEGSKA (reference sequence). This CDR3 has 17 residues. The CDR3: CSARDIRGVAGEYEQFF. Written as DNA, the CDR3 is TGCAGTGCTAGAGATATCCGAGGGGTAGCGGGAGAGTATGAGCAGTTCTTC.